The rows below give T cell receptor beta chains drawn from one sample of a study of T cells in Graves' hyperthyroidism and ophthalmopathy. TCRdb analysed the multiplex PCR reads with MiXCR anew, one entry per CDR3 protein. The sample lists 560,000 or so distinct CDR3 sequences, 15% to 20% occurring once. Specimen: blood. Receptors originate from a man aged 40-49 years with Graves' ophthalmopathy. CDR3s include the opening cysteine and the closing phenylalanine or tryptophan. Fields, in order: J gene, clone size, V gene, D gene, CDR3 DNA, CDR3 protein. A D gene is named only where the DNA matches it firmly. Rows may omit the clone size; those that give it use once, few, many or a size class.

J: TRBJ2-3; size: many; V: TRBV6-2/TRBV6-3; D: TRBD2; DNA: TGTGCCAGCAGTTTCCTAGCGGGTCGCACAGATACGCAGTATTTT; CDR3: CASSFLAGRTDTQYF
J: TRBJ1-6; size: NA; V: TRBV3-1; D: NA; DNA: TGTGCCAGCAGCCCAAAGTTGGATTCACCCCTCCACTTT; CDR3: CASSPKLDSPLHF
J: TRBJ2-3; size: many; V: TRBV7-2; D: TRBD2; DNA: TGTGCCAGCAGCCCAATGGGACTAGCGGGGGGAGATACGCAGTATTTT; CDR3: CASSPMGLAGGDTQYF
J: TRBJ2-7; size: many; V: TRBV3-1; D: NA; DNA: TGTGCCAGCAGATCCGGACACTCCTACGAGCAGTACTTC; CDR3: CASRSGHSYEQYF
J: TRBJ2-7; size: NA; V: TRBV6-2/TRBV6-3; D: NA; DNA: TGTGCCAGCAGTCCAGCCCTGACAGCCTACGAGCAGTACTTC; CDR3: CASSPALTAYEQYF
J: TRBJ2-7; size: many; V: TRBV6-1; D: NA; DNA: TGTGCCAGCAGCTCCCCTCGGGAGTCCCTCACCTACGAGCAGTACTTC; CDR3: CASSSPRESLTYEQYF
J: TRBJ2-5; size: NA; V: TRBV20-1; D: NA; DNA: TGCAGTGCTAGAGTAAAAACTAGCTTTGTCCAGGAGACCCAGTACTTC; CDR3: CSARVKTSFVQETQYF
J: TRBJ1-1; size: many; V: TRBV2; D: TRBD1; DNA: TGTGCCAGCAGTTCGGAGGGGGCCGGGACTGAAGCTTTCTTT; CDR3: CASSSEGAGTEAFF
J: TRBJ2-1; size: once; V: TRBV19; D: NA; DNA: TGTGCCAGTAGTATAGCTCGCCAGGCAACGCTGTTCTTC; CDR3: CASSIARQATLFF
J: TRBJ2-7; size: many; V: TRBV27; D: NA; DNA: TGTGCCAGCAGACCAACAGGGCACTACGAGCAGTACTTC; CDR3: CASRPTGHYEQYF
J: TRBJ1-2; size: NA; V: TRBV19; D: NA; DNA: TGTGCCAGTAGTATCCAGGGTATCGACTATGGCTACACCTTC; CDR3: CASSIQGIDYGYTF
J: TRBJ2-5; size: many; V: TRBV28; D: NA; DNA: TGTGCCAGCAGTTTAGTCCGAGAGACCCAGTACTTC; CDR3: CASSLVRETQYF
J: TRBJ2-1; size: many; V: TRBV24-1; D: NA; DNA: TGTGCCACCAGTGTTAGCAGGGACCGAAAGATTGAGCAGTTCTTC; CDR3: CATSVSRDRKIEQFF
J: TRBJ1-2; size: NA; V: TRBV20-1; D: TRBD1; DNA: TGCAGTGCAACCGGGGGGACAGCTTATTTATATGGCTACACCTTC; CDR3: CSATGGTAYLYGYTF
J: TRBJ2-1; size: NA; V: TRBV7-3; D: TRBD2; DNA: TGTGCCAGCAGCGTAGAAAGCGGGGGTTTCTACAATGAGCAGTTCTTC; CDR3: CASSVESGGFYNEQFF
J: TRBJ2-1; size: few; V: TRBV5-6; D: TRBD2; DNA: TGTGCCAGCAGCTTGGCGCACCGGGGGGGCCCCTACAATGAGCAGTTCTTC; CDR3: CASSLAHRGGPYNEQFF
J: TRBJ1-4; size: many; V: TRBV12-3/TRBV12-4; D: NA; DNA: TGTGCCAGCAGTCCAGGGGTGACTAATGAAAAACTGTTTTTT; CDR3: CASSPGVTNEKLFF
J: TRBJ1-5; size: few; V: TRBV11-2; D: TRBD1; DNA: TGTGCCAGCAGCTACAGGGGGCGAAGTCAGCCCCAGCATTTT; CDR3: CASSYRGRSQPQHF
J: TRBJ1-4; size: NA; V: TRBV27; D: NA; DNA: TGTGCCAGCAGTTTAAGATATCCGGCCAGGGCCCTTGAAAAACTGTTTTTT; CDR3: CASSLRYPARALEKLFF
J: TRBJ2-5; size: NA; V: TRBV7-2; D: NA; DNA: TGTGCCAGCAGCCGGGGGACACGGGATCGAGAGACCCAGTACTTC; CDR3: CASSRGTRDRETQYF
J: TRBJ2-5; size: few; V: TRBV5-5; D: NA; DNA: TGTGCCAGCAGCCCTCCTCCAGTGGGCCTTGGGACCCAGTACTTC; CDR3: CASSPPPVGLGTQYF
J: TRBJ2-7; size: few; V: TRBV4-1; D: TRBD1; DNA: TGCGCCAGCAGCCAGGCCGGGACAGGGGGCGCGGTGCAGTACTTC; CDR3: CASSQAGTGGAVQYF
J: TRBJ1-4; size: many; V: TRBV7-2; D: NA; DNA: TGTGCCAGCTCCCCCCCGAATGGAGGGGAAAAACTGTTTTTT; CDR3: CASSPPNGGEKLFF
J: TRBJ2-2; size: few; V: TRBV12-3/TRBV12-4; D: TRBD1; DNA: TGTGCCAGCACTACCAGGGGGGGGGAGCTGTTTTTT; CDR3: CASTTRGGELFF
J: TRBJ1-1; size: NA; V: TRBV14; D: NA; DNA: TGTGCCAGCAGCCAAAAAAAACGGGGGCCAGCTTTCTTT; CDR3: CASSQKKRGPAFF
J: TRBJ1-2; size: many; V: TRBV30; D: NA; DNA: TGTGCCTGGAGGAGGGATTATGGCTACACCTTC; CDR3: CAWRRDYGYTF
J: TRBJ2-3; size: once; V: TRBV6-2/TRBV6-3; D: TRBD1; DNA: TGTGCCAGCAGAGAGGGGGCCACGACTTCAGATACGCAGTATTTT; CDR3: CASREGATTSDTQYF
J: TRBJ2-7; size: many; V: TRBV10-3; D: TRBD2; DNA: TGTGCCATCAGTGCAGCGGCGGGAGAGGGCAGAGGAGCCTACGAGCAGTACTTC; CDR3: CAISAAAGEGRGAYEQYF
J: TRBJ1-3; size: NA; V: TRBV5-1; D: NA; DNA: TGCGCCAGCAGCTTGGCTCGAGCCTCTGGAAACACCATATATTTT; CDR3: CASSLARASGNTIYF
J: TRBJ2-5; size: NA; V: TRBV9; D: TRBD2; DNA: TGTGCCAGCAGCGTAGCTCACAGCGGGGGGGACCAAGAGACCCAGTACTTC; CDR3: CASSVAHSGGDQETQYF
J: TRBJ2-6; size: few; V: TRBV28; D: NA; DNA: TGTGCCAGCACGACTAGTTCTCCCGGGGCCAACGTCCTGACTTTC; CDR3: CASTTSSPGANVLTF
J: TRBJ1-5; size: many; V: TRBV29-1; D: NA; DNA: TGCAGCGTTGGGGGAGGCAATCAGCCCCAGCATTTT; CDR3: CSVGGGNQPQHF
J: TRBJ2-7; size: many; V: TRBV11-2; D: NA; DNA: TGTGCCAGCAGCTTAGAGGGCTCAGCTCGCGAGCAGTACTTC; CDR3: CASSLEGSAREQYF